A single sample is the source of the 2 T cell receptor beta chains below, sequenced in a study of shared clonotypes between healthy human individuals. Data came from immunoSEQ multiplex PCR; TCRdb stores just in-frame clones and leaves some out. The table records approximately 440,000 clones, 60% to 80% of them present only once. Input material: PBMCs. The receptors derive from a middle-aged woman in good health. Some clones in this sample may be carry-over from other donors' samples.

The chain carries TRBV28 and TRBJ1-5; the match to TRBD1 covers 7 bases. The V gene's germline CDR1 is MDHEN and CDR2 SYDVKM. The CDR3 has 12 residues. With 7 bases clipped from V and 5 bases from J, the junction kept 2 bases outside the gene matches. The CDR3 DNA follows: TGTGCCAGCAAGGGGGCCCATCAGCCCCAGCATTTT. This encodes CASKGAHQPQHF. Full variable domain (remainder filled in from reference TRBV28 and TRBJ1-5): DVKVTQSSRYLVKRTGEKVFLECVQDMDHENMFWYRQDPGLGLRLIYFSYDVKMKEKGDIPEGYSVSREKKERFSLILESASTNQTSMYLCASKGAHQPQHFGDGTRLSIL.

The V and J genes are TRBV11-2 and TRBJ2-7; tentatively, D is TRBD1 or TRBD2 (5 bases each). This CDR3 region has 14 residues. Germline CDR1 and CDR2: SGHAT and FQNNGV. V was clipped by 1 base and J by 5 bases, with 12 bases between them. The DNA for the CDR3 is TGTGCCAGCAGCTTAGGGGGGTGGGACCACGAGCAGTACTTC. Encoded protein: CASSLGGWDHEQYF.